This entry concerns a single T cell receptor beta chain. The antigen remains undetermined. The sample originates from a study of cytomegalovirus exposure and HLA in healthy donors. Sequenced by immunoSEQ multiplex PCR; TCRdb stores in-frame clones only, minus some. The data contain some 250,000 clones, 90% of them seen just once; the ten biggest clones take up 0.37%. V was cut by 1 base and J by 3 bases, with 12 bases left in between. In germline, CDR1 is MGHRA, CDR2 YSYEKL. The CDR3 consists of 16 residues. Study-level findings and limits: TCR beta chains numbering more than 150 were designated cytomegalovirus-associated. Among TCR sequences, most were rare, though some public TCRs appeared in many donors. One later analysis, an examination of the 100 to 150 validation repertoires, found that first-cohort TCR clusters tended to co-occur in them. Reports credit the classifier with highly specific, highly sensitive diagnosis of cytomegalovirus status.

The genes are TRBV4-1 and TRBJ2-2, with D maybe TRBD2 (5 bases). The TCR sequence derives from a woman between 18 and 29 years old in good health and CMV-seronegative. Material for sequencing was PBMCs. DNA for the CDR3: TGCGCCAGCAGCCAAGCCTCTCGAGGGTACACCGGGGAGCTGTTTTTT. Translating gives CASSQASRGYTGELFF.